This T cell receptor (beta chain) came from a study of T cell clonality in common variable immunodeficiency (dated by TCRdb to about 2015). CVID was diagnosed by standard criteria: serum IgG, IgA and/or IgM reduced below normal range, plus specific antibody deficiency. A total of fewer than 50 subjects (approximately 15 female and some 30 male; age range roughly 9 to 64 years, mean age around 40) were included in the CVID group. Both CVID patients and healthy controls were predominantly of Caucasian heritage. At the time of study participation, every CVID subject had been on replacement immunoglobulin therapy for at least one year. At blood collection, none of the CVID subjects was ill or on immunomodulatory or immunosuppressive medication. Heparinized peripheral whole blood samples of roughly 4.5 to 8 ml were collected from each donor. Genomic DNA from adults with common variable immune deficiency (CVID) and from healthy adult controls was used to sequence TCRbeta CDR3 repertoires. Diluted blood was density-centrifuged over Hypaque 1077 or Ficoll-Paque to isolate peripheral blood mononuclear cells. Genomic DNA was extracted from unsorted mononuclear cells by Qiagen column purification or by a centrifugation-based method.

About this clone itself: The antigen it recognizes is unknown. Read data end 3 residues before the CDR3 end; the end is taken from the germline J gene.

For sequencing input, CVID and control samples contributed equivalent amounts of genomic DNA. For every sample, a 60 bp segment covering the rearranged TCRbeta CDR3 region was amplified and then sequenced. The immunoSEQ assay, a bias-corrected multiplex PCR with high-throughput sequencing, was employed for TCRbeta amplification. Processing in the source paper ran as follows. Every unique nucleotide sequence counted as a clone and was annotated with V, D and J genes, copy number and frequency. Sequences were labeled productive if in frame, and non-productive if out of frame or containing stop codons. As previously described, Shannon's entropy was used to calculate clonality. The predicted amino acid sequences of productive clones were used to derive the mean CDR3 Kyte-Doolittle hydropathy. Using the R hclust function, scaled V gene usage was clustered hierarchically with Manhattan distance and complete linkage. To assess clone sharing by CDR3 amino acid sequence, 12 repertoires per group were resampled over 100 rounds. The repertoires were screened for 65 to 75 published EBV-specific TCRbeta sequences and roughly 240 published CMV-specific TCRbeta sequences. After a couple of CVID samples that produced fewer than 10,000 sequences were dropped from the analysis, around 41 CVID repertoires remained. This immuneACCESS table, as held by TCRdb, lists in-frame sequences with V and J called but not all clones. Of the missing ones, under half trace to an unresolved V gene in checked studies; the others have no known cause. That table furnishes V, J and clone size, whereas the DNA furnished D and trimming. Here the sample lists 25,000 to 30,000 clones, none seen once only. The leading ten clones occupy 4% of the sample.

The full study reports these points: CVID TCRbeta sequences reportedly showed fewer deletions and N-nucleotide insertions and lacked highly modified clones with 13 or more V deletions. The authors noted that sequencing repertoires of T cell subpopulations would be needed to clarify what caused the increased clonality in CVID. Compared with healthy controls, CVID subjects showed increased TCRbeta clonality (t-test p = 0.018), a feature most characteristic of about a third of subjects. Healthy controls shared more TCRbeta clones with each other than CVID subjects shared among themselves (p < 0.0001). Despite equal DNA input, controls averaged around 80,000 unique sequences per sample versus some 30,000 in CVID samples. Differences among patients in the CVID cohort limited the correlations between repertoire features and clinical complications.

V is cut by 2 bases and J by 5 bases, and the space between the germline ends is 10 bases. The germline V gene gives CDR1 as MNHNS and CDR2 as SASEGT. There are 14 amino acids in the CDR3, from cysteine to phenylalanine inclusive. The DNA covers only part of the CDR3, 33 bases in frame from base 1. This clonotype was sampled from a human donor with common variable immunodeficiency. Material for sequencing was peripheral blood mononuclear cells. The chain links TRBV6-1 with TRBJ1-5; perhaps TRBD1 is the D gene, with 5 bases matching. The CDR3 here reads CASSERQGYQPQHF. The CDR3 DNA, read in part, is TGTGCCAGCAGTGAACGGCAGGGTTATCAGCCC.